This T cell receptor (beta chain) stems from a study of control samples from healthy donors and cancer patients. V lost 5 bases, J lost 1 base, and 17 bases lay in between. Per the germline V gene, CDR1 is SGHTA and CDR2 is FQGTGA. This CDR3 is 16 amino acids long. This clone appeared a few times. Produced via immunoSEQ multiplex PCR; TCRdb's table is partial and in-frame only. The sample includes around 100,000 clones, roughly 87% seen only once; the top ten take about a sixth. The V and J genes are TRBV7-3 and TRBJ1-1; D is undetermined. The clonotype was recovered from a woman aged 50 to 60 in good health. Specimen: blood. The CDR3 here is CASSALPAAGNTEAFF. CDR3 sequence (DNA): TGTGCCAGCAGCGCCTTGCCCGCCGCAGGGAACACTGAAGCTTTCTTT.